The 6 T cell receptor beta chains given below trace back to one sample, sequenced in a study of lymphopenia after photon versus proton radiotherapy. Data came from immunoSEQ multiplex PCR; TCRdb stores just in-frame clones and leaves some out. The sample shows about 50,000 clones, around 90% of them seen only once. The sequenced sample was peripheral blood, obtained from a patient treated with photon-based radiotherapy. These receptors were taken from a woman aged 40 to 50 with cholangiocarcinoma.

The genes are TRBV30 and TRBJ2-7; the match to TRBD1 covers 9 bases. V was pared by 1 base and J by 2 bases, with 6 bases of the junction left unmatched. The germline V gene has CDR1 GTSNPN and CDR2 SVGIG (reference sequence). The CDR3 is made up of 15 amino acids. This CDR3 is CAWSGGQGPAYEQYF. The DNA for the CDR3 is TGTGCCTGGAGTGGAGGACAGGGGCCGGCCTACGAGCAGTACTTC.

In this sample, this clone turned up once. The chain couples TRBV5-4 to TRBJ1-6; a weak D match, TRBD1 (5 bases). Per the germline V gene, CDR1 is SGHNT and CDR2 is YYREEE (reference sequence). This CDR3 has 18 amino acids. Trimming pared 0 bases from V and 6 bases from J, leaving 19 bases between. This CDR3 reads CASSLAARRGSFNSPLHF. CDR3 coding DNA: TGTGCCAGCAGCTTGGCCGCCAGGAGGGGAAGCTTTAATTCACCCCTCCACTTT.

This clone was picked up one time. The rearrangement joins TRBV27 to TRBJ1-5, with TRBD1 matching over 8 bases. From germline, CDR1 is MNHEY and CDR2 SMNVEV (reference sequence). The CDR3 totals 13 residues. The J segment lost 8 bases and the V segment lost 10 bases, leaving 10 bases of the junction unmatched. Here the CDR3 reads CAIGQGGLEPQHF. CDR3 nucleotides: TGTGCCATCGGACAGGGAGGTTTGGAGCCCCAGCATTTT.

This clone has a single count. The chain combines TRBV4-3 with TRBJ2-7; D remains ambiguous. V was trimmed by 1 base and J by 6 bases, leaving 10 bases between them. The CDR3 runs 13 residues. CDR1 is LGHNA and CDR2 is YSLEER in the germline V gene. The CDR3 loop reads CASSQAVGSEQYF. The CDR3 DNA reads as TGCGCCAGCAGCCAAGCTGTGGGAAGCGAGCAGTACTTC.

V usage is TRBV5-6 and J usage is TRBJ1-1, with unresolved D. V was pared by 4 bases and J by 3 bases, with 7 bases between. This CDR3 region has 12 residues. The germline V gene encodes CDR1 SGHDT and CDR2 YYEEEE. The CDR3 reads CASSARYTEAFF. The CDR3 nucleotides are TGTGCCAGCAGCGCCCGGTACACTGAAGCTTTCTTT.

The rearrangement links TRBV29-1 to TRBJ1-6; D gene uncertain. The germline V gene has CDR1 SQVTM and CDR2 ANQGSEA. V gave up 4 bases and J gave up 7 bases, with 8 bases separating them. The CDR3 sequence is 12 residues long. CDR3 DNA: TGCAGCGTTGGAGGGAACAATTCACCCCTCCACTTT. This gives the protein CSVGGNNSPLHF.